This T cell receptor beta chain was captured in a study of blood T cell repertoires in COVID-19 (dated by TCRdb to 2018 to 2020). With respect to the entire study: The collaborator samples originated in the United States, Italy and Spain and spanned the acute and convalescent phases of COVID-19. Deeply sampled blood TCRbeta repertoires from subjects exposed to, actively infected with, or recovered from COVID-19 were included in the dataset. The samples were drawn from two sources: the first 160 participants of the ongoing ImmuneRACE study, and 1,200 or so subjects contributed by 6 global collaborators. A de-identified subject ID, COVID-19 status, age in years and sex were almost always included in the sample metadata. A freely available public database, intended as a resource for researchers studying the immune response to SARS-CoV-2, is where the repertoires were released. Where HLA class I and class II types were available, the types were taken from metadata supplied by the sample provider, not from assay-based typing. The prospective study material was composed of cDNA or gDNA derived from T cells, B-cell-depleted T cells, or PBMCs.

TCRbeta CDR3 regions were amplified from genomic DNA using the immunoSEQ Assay, a bias-controlled multiplex PCR. For the original study's pipeline: Nucleated cell counts per sample were estimated from amplification of reference gene primers within the assay. To quantify the absolute abundance of each unique TCRbeta CDR3 rearrangement, sequence reads were collapsed and filtered. For each sample, productive Simpson clonality was calculated as the square root of Simpson's diversity index across productive rearrangements. TCRdb mirrors the immuneACCESS table, restricted to in-frame sequences. Some clones are absent from its copies; in checked studies, under half trace to an unresolved V gene, and the reason for the others is unknown. The V and J calls and clone size are taken from that table; D and trimming were inferred from the DNA. In all, the sample holds about 290,000 clones, and roughly 90% of those were seen once. The top ten clonotypes cover 8.5% to 14% of the sample.

One collaborating source in Seattle enrolled patients while the patients were actively infected and followed the patients over time throughout the course of disease. Whole blood was collected in K2EDTA tubes by collaborating institutions according to the institutions' own protocols. For TCRbeta analysis, collaborators shipped samples as frozen whole blood, isolated PBMCs, or DNA extracted from either of those sample types. For CDR1 and CDR2, the germline V gene lists MGHRA and YSYEKL. The CDR3 runs 15 amino acids, cysteine and phenylalanine included. Only the CDR3 DNA stays, 45 bases, in frame from base 1. At the junction V is shortened by 1 base and J by 4 bases; bases outside the gene matches: 6. This clone was seen just once. The antigen it recognizes is unknown. The record has no base qualities; no much larger clone is one base away. What the authors observed across the whole study: The quantity of clinical and demographic metadata differed by source and by participant and was supplied without curation.

Sequenced sample: peripheral blood. The sequence came from a woman in her twenties or thirties with COVID-19, enrolled during active disease. The chain uses TRBV4-1 and TRBJ2-7; 8 central bases correspond to TRBD1. This receptor carries the CDR3 CASSQGTGSGYEQYF. Here is the DNA: TGCGCCAGCAGCCAAGGGACAGGGAGTGGGTACGAGCAGTACTTC.